What follows are 16 T cell receptor beta chains derived from one specimen sequenced in a study of breast tumors, draining lymph nodes, adjacent tissues. TCRdb re-called the multiplex PCR reads through MiXCR, storing one row per CDR3 protein. The profile shows about 110,000 distinct CDR3 sequences, 30% of them singletons. The lymph nodes were axillary draining lymph nodes from breast cancer patients. Sequencing input: axillary lymph node tissue. The receptors shown here come from a female donor with breast cancer. Some clones in this sample may be carry-over from other donors' samples.

J is TRBJ2-7 and V is TRBV20-1; D not resolved. The V end was cut by 0 bases, the J end by 0 bases, with 9 bases between. Germline CDR1 reads DFQATT; CDR2 reads SNEGSKA (reference sequence). CDR3 size: 14 residues. For the CDR3, the DNA is TGCAGTGCTAGAGATCCGACTCTCTCCTACGAGCAGTACTTC. Amino acids: CSARDPTLSYEQYF.

The chain employs TRBV6-5 and TRBJ2-5, with a weak D call TRBD2 (6 bases). Germline CDR1 reads MNHEY; CDR2 reads SVGAGI. The CDR3 totals 13 residues. The ends were cut back, 11 bases at V and 4 bases at J, with 17 bases in the middle. CDR3 DNA: TGTGCCCCCACTCTTCGGGAGTTAGAGACCCAGTACTTC. This translates into CAPTLRELETQYF.

This clonotype was observed at least ten times. This chain connects TRBV28 to TRBJ1-2; D is unresolved. The CDR3 has 12 residues. Germline CDR1 MDHEN, CDR2 SYDVKM. Trimming removed 3 bases at V and 5 bases at J, with 7 bases between. The CDR3 loop is CASSFGPYGYTF. The CDR3 DNA follows: TGTGCCAGCAGTTTTGGGCCTTATGGCTACACCTTC.

This clonotype was observed at least ten times. The rearrangement links TRBV19 to TRBJ2-5; no clear D gene. The CDR3 spans 13 residues. Deletions cut 7 bases from V and 4 bases from J, with 13 bases between. The germline CDR1 and CDR2 sequences are LNHDA and SQIVND (reference sequence). The CDR3 sequence: CASNRRVGETQYF. The CDR3 DNA sequence: TGTGCCAGTAACAGACGGGTGGGAGAGACCCAGTACTTC.

This clonotype was seen more than once but under ten times. The chain uses TRBV20-1 and TRBJ1-1; perhaps TRBD1 as D (5 bases). CDR1 and CDR2 from the germline V gene are DFQATT and SNEGSKA (reference sequence). This CDR3 has 16 residues. The V end lost 5 bases, the J end lost 6 bases, and 25 bases lay between the germline ends. DNA of the CDR3: TGCAGTGCTCGAAACCGACTCTACATGGGGCTTTCTGAAGCTTTCTTT. Amino acids: CSARNRLYMGLSEAFF.

This clonotype was seen repeatedly, ten times or more. The rearrangement uses TRBV7-6 and TRBJ2-7, with 8 bases aligning to TRBD1. Per germline, CDR1 SGHVS and CDR2 FNYEAQ. The CDR3 is 14 amino acids. V shed 4 bases, J shed 3 bases, and the junction held 5 bases outside the gene matches. The CDR3 loop reads CASSSGTGDYEQYF. CDR3 DNA: TGTGCCAGCAGCTCCGGGACAGGAGACTACGAGCAGTACTTC. Using reference TRBV7-6 and TRBJ2-7 for the parts outside the CDR3, the full variable domain is GAGVSQSPRYKVTKRGQDVALRCDPISGHVSLYWYRQALGQGPEFLTYFNYEAQQDKSGLPNDRFSAERPEGSISTLTIQRTEQRDSAMYRCASSSGTGDYEQYFGPGTRLTVT.

This clonotype has a count of ten or more. The genes are TRBV19 and TRBJ2-3, with D tentatively TRBD2 (6 bases). V was pared by 0 bases and J by 0 bases, with 13 bases between. This CDR3 spans 17 amino acids. Germline lookup yields CDR1 LNHDA and CDR2 SQIVND (reference sequence). CDR3 sequence: CASSIDLTSGSTDTQYF. Here the CDR3 DNA reads TGTGCCAGTAGTATAGATTTGACTAGTGGAAGCACAGATACGCAGTATTTT.

This clonotype was detected a few times. Just one base apart from a much larger clone, this may be a read error. The J gene is TRBJ1-2, the V gene TRBV14; 11 nucleotides agree with TRBD1. Germline lookup yields CDR1 SGHDN and CDR2 FVKESK. With 4 bases clipped from V and 10 bases from J, the junction kept 14 bases outside the gene matches. The CDR3 has 16 residues. The CDR3 DNA is TGTGCCAGCAGCCCCAGGACAGGGGGCCTACCTAATGCCTACACCTTC. This sequence encodes CASSPRTGGLPNAYTF.

The genes are TRBV19 and TRBJ2-1; 7 nucleotides align to TRBD1. The V gene's germline CDR1 is LNHDA and CDR2 SQIVND (reference sequence). The junction had 28 bases not matched to a gene; V was cut back by 7 bases and J by 10 bases. This CDR3 region has 19 residues. This CDR3 reads CASISTRTGKFINTGEQFF. Here the CDR3 DNA reads TGTGCCAGTATATCCACCCGGACAGGAAAATTCATAAACACCGGGGAGCAGTTCTTC.

This clonotype was seen many times. The chain is built from TRBV20-1 and TRBJ1-1; TRBD1 matches at 8 bases. Germline V gene sequence: CDR1 DFQATT, CDR2 SNEGSKA (reference sequence). The CDR3 length is 13 residues. V trimming: 5 bases; J trimming: 2 bases; junction bases outside the gene matches: 4. The CDR3 protein is CSAVQGDNTEAFF. DNA for the CDR3: TGCAGTGCTGTACAGGGGGATAACACTGAAGCTTTCTTT.

Ten or more counts support this clonotype. The V call is TRBV27, the J call TRBJ2-2; TRBD1 matches at 10 bases. The CDR3 length is 18 residues. Trimming cost V 0 bases and J 3 bases; bases outside gene matches: 7. Germline V gives CDR1 MNHEY, CDR2 SMNVEV (reference sequence). Written as DNA, the CDR3 is TGTGCCAGCAGTTTATCGACAGGGGGCAAGACGGACACCGGGGAGCTGTTTTTT. Protein: CASSLSTGGKTDTGELFF.

Note on this clonotype: A much larger clone lies one base from this, so it may be a read error. J is TRBJ2-2 and V is TRBV11-1, with a tentative D call TRBD2 (7 bases). The V and J ends lost 5 bases and 0 bases respectively, with 13 bases between them. Germline V gene lookup returns CDR1 SGHAT and CDR2 FQDESV (reference sequence). The CDR3 runs 16 residues. CDR3 sequence: CASSPPGGPNTGELFF. As DNA, the CDR3 is TGTGCCAGCAGCCCCCCGGGGGGCCCGAACACCGGGGAGCTGTTTTTT.

This clonotype was recorded at least ten times. The genes are TRBV7-8 and TRBJ2-7; D gene unclear. The ends were cut back, 1 base at V and 0 bases at J, with 7 bases in the middle. This CDR3 region has 14 residues. Germline CDR1 and CDR2: SGHVS and FQNEAQ. The CDR3 loop is CASSLVASSYEQYF. The CDR3 DNA sequence: TGTGCCAGCAGCTTAGTGGCCAGCTCCTACGAGCAGTACTTC.

Concerning this clonotype: A junction end diverges from the germline sequence, so it may reflect a read error. The chain combines TRBV20-1 with TRBJ2-7; D might be TRBD2 (6 bases). The CDR3 has 14 amino acids. Looked up from germline, CDR1 is DFQATT and CDR2 is SNEGSKA (reference sequence). This CDR3 reads CSARGGTPTYEQCF. The CDR3 coding sequence is TGCAGTGCTAGAGGAGGGACTCCGACCTACGAGCAGTGCTTC.

At least ten counts were recorded for this clonotype. The chain carries TRBV18 and TRBJ1-2; perhaps TRBD1 as D (5 bases). Trimming shortened V by 3 bases and J by 2 bases, and 10 bases separated the two germline ends. Germline V gene lookup returns CDR1 KGHSH and CDR2 LQKENI. The CDR3 is 14 residues long. CDR3 region: CASSPPTANYGYTF. The DNA of the CDR3 is TGTGCCAGCTCACCCCCGACAGCAAACTATGGCTACACCTTC. Full variable domain (remainder filled in from reference TRBV18 and TRBJ1-2): NAGVMQNPRHLVRRRGQEARLRCSPMKGHSHVYWYRQLPEEGLKFMVYLQKENIIDESGMPKERFSAEFPKEGPSILRIQQVVRGDSAAYFCASSPPTANYGYTFGSGTRLTVV.

This clonotype appeared many times. The chain links TRBV12-5 to TRBJ1-2, with D unresolved. This CDR3 spans 14 amino acids. V gave up 1 base and J gave up 8 bases, with 14 bases separating them. Per germline, CDR1 LGHNT and CDR2 FRNRAP. The CDR3 loop is CASGLAPGPAGYTF. The CDR3 DNA follows: TGTGCTAGTGGTTTGGCCCCGGGTCCAGCGGGCTACACCTTC.